The rows below give T cell receptor beta chains drawn from one sample of a study of blood T cell repertoires in COVID-19. Sequencing used immunoSEQ multiplex PCR; TCRdb keeps in-frame clones, though not all of them. Of some 66,000 clones listed, 91% were seen once; the top ten hold less than 9.5%. Input material: peripheral blood. These receptors all come from a human donor in a cohort sampled during active COVID-19. CDR3s include the opening cysteine and the closing phenylalanine or tryptophan. A D gene is named only where the DNA matches it firmly. The listing skips clone size in some rows; elsewhere it reads once, few, many or a size class.

CDR3 DNA: TGTGCCAGCAGTTTATCGTCAGGGGGCAGGGAGACCCAGTACTTC
CDR3 protein: CASSLSSGGRETQYF
J gene: TRBJ2-5
V gene: TRBV28
D gene: TRBD1
clone size: -

CDR3 DNA: TGCAGCGTTGTGAGGGGGCGCGACTATGGCTACACCTTC
CDR3 protein: CSVVRGRDYGYTF
J gene: TRBJ1-2
V gene: TRBV29-1
D gene: TRBD1
clone size: -

CDR3 DNA: TGTGCCAGCAGCTTAGCGCGCAACACTGAAGCTTTCTTT
CDR3 protein: CASSLARNTEAFF
J gene: TRBJ1-1
V gene: TRBV7-9
D gene: -
clone size: -

CDR3 DNA: TGTGCCAGCAGCCCTCACTTAGCGGGAGCCACAGATACGCAGTATTTT
CDR3 protein: CASSPHLAGATDTQYF
J gene: TRBJ2-3
V gene: TRBV6-2/TRBV6-3
D gene: TRBD2
clone size: -

CDR3 DNA: TGTGCCAGCTCACCAAAACAGGGGAGCTCTGGAAACACCATATATTTT
CDR3 protein: CASSPKQGSSGNTIYF
J gene: TRBJ1-3
V gene: TRBV18
D gene: TRBD1
clone size: -

CDR3 DNA: TGTGCCAGCAGCTCTATAACAGGGGGCGGCTACACCTTC
CDR3 protein: CASSSITGGGYTF
J gene: TRBJ1-2
V gene: TRBV28
D gene: TRBD1
clone size: -

CDR3 DNA: TGTGCCACCGGGAAACGGGGGGCCTACAATGAGCAGTTCTTC
CDR3 protein: CATGKRGAYNEQFF
J gene: TRBJ2-1
V gene: TRBV5-4
D gene: TRBD2
clone size: -

CDR3 DNA: TGTGCCAGCAGCTGGGACAACGGGACTAGAACCTACGAGCAGTACTTC
CDR3 protein: CASSWDNGTRTYEQYF
J gene: TRBJ2-7
V gene: TRBV4-2
D gene: TRBD2
clone size: few

CDR3 DNA: TGTGCCAGCAGTTTACCTTGGACAGTGGGACTAAAGGGTCAGCCCCAGCATTTT
CDR3 protein: CASSLPWTVGLKGQPQHF
J gene: TRBJ1-5
V gene: TRBV28
D gene: -
clone size: once

CDR3 DNA: TGTGCCAGCAGCCTGGGACTAGCGCAGGTCGAGCAGTACTTC
CDR3 protein: CASSLGLAQVEQYF
J gene: TRBJ2-7
V gene: TRBV5-6
D gene: TRBD2
clone size: once

CDR3 DNA: TGTGCCATCAGTGAAGCCGGGACAAGGACCCCTGACTACGAGCAGTACTTC
CDR3 protein: CAISEAGTRTPDYEQYF
J gene: TRBJ2-7
V gene: TRBV10-3
D gene: -
clone size: -

CDR3 DNA: TGTGCCAGCAAACCCGGGGATACCTACGAGCAGTACTTC
CDR3 protein: CASKPGDTYEQYF
J gene: TRBJ2-7
V gene: TRBV6-6
D gene: -
clone size: -

CDR3 DNA: TGCGCCAGCAGCCTACAAATTAGCGGGGGGGCCACAGATACGCAGTATTTT
CDR3 protein: CASSLQISGGATDTQYF
J gene: TRBJ2-3
V gene: TRBV5-1
D gene: TRBD2
clone size: -

CDR3 DNA: TGCGCCAGCAGCAAGGGACAGGGGGCTGAGGGCTACACCTTC
CDR3 protein: CASSKGQGAEGYTF
J gene: TRBJ1-2
V gene: TRBV5-1
D gene: TRBD1
clone size: -

CDR3 DNA: TGCGCCAGCAGCTTGGAGGACAGGGCTAAAAACATTCAGTACTTC
CDR3 protein: CASSLEDRAKNIQYF
J gene: TRBJ2-4
V gene: TRBV5-1
D gene: TRBD1
clone size: once

CDR3 DNA: TGTGCCAGCAGTTACTATCGTCAGCCCCAGCATTTT
CDR3 protein: CASSYYRQPQHF
J gene: TRBJ1-5
V gene: TRBV6-2/TRBV6-3
D gene: -
clone size: -

CDR3 DNA: TGCGCCAGCAGCTTGGACAGGGCAACCACAGATACGCAGTATTTT
CDR3 protein: CASSLDRATTDTQYF
J gene: TRBJ2-3
V gene: TRBV5-1
D gene: -
clone size: -

CDR3 DNA: TGTGCCAGCAGTGAATATGGGTTCAGGGACAGGGGCAGGGAGCAGTACTTC
CDR3 protein: CASSEYGFRDRGREQYF
J gene: TRBJ2-7
V gene: TRBV25-1
D gene: TRBD1
clone size: -

CDR3 DNA: TGTGCCAGCAGCACCCTCGGGACTAGCGACCACTACGAGCAGTACTTC
CDR3 protein: CASSTLGTSDHYEQYF
J gene: TRBJ2-7
V gene: TRBV21-1
D gene: -
clone size: -

CDR3 DNA: TGTGCTAGTGGTTTGTCTCAGGAGGGTTCGAACACCGGGGAGCTGTTTTTT
CDR3 protein: CASGLSQEGSNTGELFF
J gene: TRBJ2-2
V gene: TRBV12-5
D gene: -
clone size: -

CDR3 DNA: TGTGCCAGCAGCCCCCTCGACAGGGTAAATTCACCCCTCCACTTT
CDR3 protein: CASSPLDRVNSPLHF
J gene: TRBJ1-6
V gene: TRBV7-2
D gene: TRBD1
clone size: -

CDR3 DNA: TGCGCCAGCAGCCCAAGGTTCGAGAGGAATTCACCCCTCCACTTT
CDR3 protein: CASSPRFERNSPLHF
J gene: TRBJ1-6
V gene: TRBV4-3
D gene: -
clone size: -

CDR3 DNA: TGTGCCAGCAGCTTAACTAGCGGGGGGGCCAATGAGCAGTTCTTC
CDR3 protein: CASSLTSGGANEQFF
J gene: TRBJ2-1
V gene: TRBV11-2
D gene: TRBD2
clone size: -

CDR3 DNA: TGCAGCGTTACAGGGGGCTTGGATGGCTACACCTTC
CDR3 protein: CSVTGGLDGYTF
J gene: TRBJ1-2
V gene: TRBV29-1
D gene: TRBD1
clone size: -

CDR3 DNA: TGTGCCAGCAGCTTGGGCCTAGAAAGGTGGGAGACCCAGTACTTC
CDR3 protein: CASSLGLERWETQYF
J gene: TRBJ2-5
V gene: TRBV5-5
D gene: -
clone size: -

CDR3 DNA: TGTGCCAGCAGTGCAGTAACACCACCCCTCCACTTT
CDR3 protein: CASSAVTPPLHF
J gene: TRBJ1-6
V gene: TRBV6-2/TRBV6-3
D gene: -
clone size: -

CDR3 DNA: TGTGCCAGCAGCCAAGACTCAGGGCCACCCTACGAGCAGTACTTC
CDR3 protein: CASSQDSGPPYEQYF
J gene: TRBJ2-7
V gene: TRBV3-1/TRBV3-2
D gene: -
clone size: -

CDR3 DNA: TGTGCCAGCAGTCCCCGGACAGGCAACTATGGCTACACCTTC
CDR3 protein: CASSPRTGNYGYTF
J gene: TRBJ1-2
V gene: TRBV28
D gene: TRBD1
clone size: -

CDR3 DNA: TGTGCCAGCCAACGCCAGGGACAGGGGCCCGGGAGCAATCAGCCCCAGCATTTT
CDR3 protein: CASQRQGQGPGSNQPQHF
J gene: TRBJ1-5
V gene: TRBV21-1
D gene: -
clone size: -

CDR3 DNA: TGTGCCAGTAGTAGTACTAGCGGAGAGCCGCACTACGAGCAGTACTTC
CDR3 protein: CASSSTSGEPHYEQYF
J gene: TRBJ2-7
V gene: TRBV19
D gene: TRBD2
clone size: -

CDR3 DNA: TGTGCCAGTAAGTTAGACGGAGCTACCTACGAGCAGTACTTC
CDR3 protein: CASKLDGATYEQYF
J gene: TRBJ2-7
V gene: TRBV19
D gene: -
clone size: -

CDR3 DNA: TGCAGCGTTGGCCAGGGGGCCGGTACTGAAGCTTTCTTT
CDR3 protein: CSVGQGAGTEAFF
J gene: TRBJ1-1
V gene: TRBV29-1
D gene: TRBD1
clone size: -

CDR3 DNA: TGTGCCAGCCGTGGGACAGGGGACGCAGATACGCAGTATTTT
CDR3 protein: CASRGTGDADTQYF
J gene: TRBJ2-3
V gene: TRBV18
D gene: TRBD1
clone size: -

CDR3 DNA: TGTGCCAGCAGCTTCGCCTCCAGGGGTGGGGACACCGGGGAGCTGTTTTTT
CDR3 protein: CASSFASRGGDTGELFF
J gene: TRBJ2-2
V gene: TRBV7-9
D gene: -
clone size: -

CDR3 DNA: TGTGCCAGCAGTTGGGGGGTCCTAGCCAAAAACATTCAGTACTTC
CDR3 protein: CASSWGVLAKNIQYF
J gene: TRBJ2-4
V gene: TRBV27
D gene: -
clone size: -

CDR3 DNA: TGCGCCAGCAGCGTGGGACAGGGGGTCAATGAGCAGTTCTTC
CDR3 protein: CASSVGQGVNEQFF
J gene: TRBJ2-1
V gene: TRBV5-1
D gene: TRBD1
clone size: -

CDR3 DNA: TGTGCCAGCAGCTTAGGGGAGGGCTGGGGCAATCAGCCCCAGCATTTT
CDR3 protein: CASSLGEGWGNQPQHF
J gene: TRBJ1-5
V gene: TRBV7-9
D gene: -
clone size: few

CDR3 DNA: TGTGCCAGCAGCGAACAGGGTTACCCGAACACTGAAGCTTTCTTT
CDR3 protein: CASSEQGYPNTEAFF
J gene: TRBJ1-1
V gene: TRBV7-9
D gene: -
clone size: few

CDR3 DNA: TGTGCCAGCAGCCAAGATTTCGCGGGGGGCACTGAAGCTTTCTTT
CDR3 protein: CASSQDFAGGTEAFF
J gene: TRBJ1-1
V gene: TRBV3-1/TRBV3-2
D gene: -
clone size: -

CDR3 DNA: TGTGCCAGCAGCTTGCGGACAGGGTCTAATCAGCCCCAGCATTTT
CDR3 protein: CASSLRTGSNQPQHF
J gene: TRBJ1-5
V gene: TRBV5-7
D gene: TRBD1
clone size: -

CDR3 DNA: TGTGCCAGCAGCCCGCCCTTGGCTAGCGGGTTATCTAGCACAGATACGCAGTATTTT
CDR3 protein: CASSPPLASGLSSTDTQYF
J gene: TRBJ2-3
V gene: TRBV7-9
D gene: TRBD2
clone size: -

CDR3 DNA: TGTGCCAGCTCACCAACTCTACGGCAAGAGACCCAGTACTTC
CDR3 protein: CASSPTLRQETQYF
J gene: TRBJ2-5
V gene: TRBV18
D gene: -
clone size: -

CDR3 DNA: TGTGCCAGCAGCCCCACTCCAGGAAGAGGGACTAGCGGATCCTACGAGCAGTACTTC
CDR3 protein: CASSPTPGRGTSGSYEQYF
J gene: TRBJ2-7
V gene: TRBV9
D gene: TRBD2
clone size: -

CDR3 DNA: TGTGCCAGTAGTATGGGCCCCGTTTCCTACAATGAGCAGTTCTTC
CDR3 protein: CASSMGPVSYNEQFF
J gene: TRBJ2-1
V gene: TRBV19
D gene: -
clone size: -

CDR3 DNA: TGTGCCAGCTCATCGGGCCGGACTATGGATTCACCCCTCCACTTT
CDR3 protein: CASSSGRTMDSPLHF
J gene: TRBJ1-6
V gene: TRBV18
D gene: -
clone size: -

CDR3 DNA: TGTGCCAGCAGCAAGATAAGGGGACTAGCGGCAGGGAATACTAACAATGAGCAGTTCTTC
CDR3 protein: CASSKIRGLAAGNTNNEQFF
J gene: TRBJ2-1
V gene: TRBV21-1
D gene: -
clone size: once

CDR3 DNA: TGTGCCAGTATAAGTCAAGCGGCAAGCACAGATACGCAGTATTTT
CDR3 protein: CASISQAASTDTQYF
J gene: TRBJ2-3
V gene: TRBV19
D gene: -
clone size: -

CDR3 DNA: TGTGCCAGCTCTTATGCTGGGGGGTCTGAGACCCAGTACTTC
CDR3 protein: CASSYAGGSETQYF
J gene: TRBJ2-5
V gene: TRBV18
D gene: -
clone size: -

CDR3 DNA: TGTGCCAGCTCACCATGGGACAGAGGCAATGAGCAGTTCTTC
CDR3 protein: CASSPWDRGNEQFF
J gene: TRBJ2-1
V gene: TRBV18
D gene: TRBD1
clone size: -

CDR3 DNA: TGTGCCAGCAGCTCTGGACAGGGCTTCTACGAGCAGTACTTC
CDR3 protein: CASSSGQGFYEQYF
J gene: TRBJ2-7
V gene: TRBV5-4
D gene: TRBD1
clone size: -

CDR3 DNA: TGTGCCAGCAGTTTGCGGGGGCAGGGAGAGACCCAGTACTTC
CDR3 protein: CASSLRGQGETQYF
J gene: TRBJ2-5
V gene: TRBV28
D gene: -
clone size: -

CDR3 DNA: TGTGCCAGCAGCCCCGGGGGGTGGTACAATGAGCAGTTCTTC
CDR3 protein: CASSPGGWYNEQFF
J gene: TRBJ2-1
V gene: TRBV7-2
D gene: TRBD2
clone size: -

CDR3 DNA: TGTGCCAGCAGCTTAGGGACAGGGCTGAAGACTGAAGCTTTCTTT
CDR3 protein: CASSLGTGLKTEAFF
J gene: TRBJ1-1
V gene: TRBV7-9
D gene: TRBD1
clone size: -

CDR3 DNA: TGTGCCTGGAGCTTTGGAAACACCATATATTTT
CDR3 protein: CAWSFGNTIYF
J gene: TRBJ1-3
V gene: TRBV30
D gene: -
clone size: few

CDR3 DNA: TGTGCCAGCAGCTTGGTTCAAGCTAGCGGGAGCTCCTACAATGAGCAGTTCTTC
CDR3 protein: CASSLVQASGSSYNEQFF
J gene: TRBJ2-1
V gene: TRBV5-6
D gene: TRBD2
clone size: -